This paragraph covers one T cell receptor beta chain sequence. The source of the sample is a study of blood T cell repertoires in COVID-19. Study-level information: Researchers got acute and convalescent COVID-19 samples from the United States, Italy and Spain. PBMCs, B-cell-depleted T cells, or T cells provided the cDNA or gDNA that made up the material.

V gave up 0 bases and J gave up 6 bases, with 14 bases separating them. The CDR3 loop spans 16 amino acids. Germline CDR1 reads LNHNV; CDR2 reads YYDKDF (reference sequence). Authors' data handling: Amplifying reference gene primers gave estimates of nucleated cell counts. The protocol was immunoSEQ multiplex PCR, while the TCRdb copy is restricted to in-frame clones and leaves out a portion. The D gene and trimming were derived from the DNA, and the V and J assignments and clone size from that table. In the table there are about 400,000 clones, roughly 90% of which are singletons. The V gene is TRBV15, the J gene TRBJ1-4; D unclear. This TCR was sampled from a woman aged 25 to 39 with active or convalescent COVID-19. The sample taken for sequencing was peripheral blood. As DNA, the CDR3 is TGTGCCACCAGCAGAGATGAAAGAGGGTTTTATGAAAAACTGTTTTTT. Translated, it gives CATSRDERGFYEKLFF.